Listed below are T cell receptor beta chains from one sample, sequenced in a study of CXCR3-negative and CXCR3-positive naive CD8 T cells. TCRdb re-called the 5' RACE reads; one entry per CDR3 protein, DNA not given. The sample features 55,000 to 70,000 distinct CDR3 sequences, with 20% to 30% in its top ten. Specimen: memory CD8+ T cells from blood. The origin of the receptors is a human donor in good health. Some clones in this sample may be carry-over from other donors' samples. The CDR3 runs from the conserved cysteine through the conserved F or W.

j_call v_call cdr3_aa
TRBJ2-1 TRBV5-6 CASSLGDSNNEQFF
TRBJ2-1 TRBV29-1 CSVGQSYNEQFF
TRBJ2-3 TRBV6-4 CASSDKLKADTDTQYF
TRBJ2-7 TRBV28 CASRTAQRSYEQYF
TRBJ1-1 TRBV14 CASSQDNFQLTNTEAFF
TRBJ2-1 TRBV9 CASSPPASGRNEQFF
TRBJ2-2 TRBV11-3 CASSLDRANTGELFF
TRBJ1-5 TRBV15 CATSRGLEGGQPQHF
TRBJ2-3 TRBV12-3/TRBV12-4 CASSLKGGHSDTQYF
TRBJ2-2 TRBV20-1 CSARAQGKTGELFF
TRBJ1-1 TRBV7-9 CASSLGGGSTMDTEAFF
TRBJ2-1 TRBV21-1 CASRETPGYNEQFF
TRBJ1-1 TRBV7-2 CASSRLNTEAFF
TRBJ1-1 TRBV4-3 CASSQDLSAFEAFF
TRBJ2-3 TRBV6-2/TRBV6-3 CASSPTSEGADTQYF
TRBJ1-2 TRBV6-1 CASRTYANYGYTF
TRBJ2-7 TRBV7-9 CASTPPAGDSEQYF
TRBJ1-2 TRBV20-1 CSASPGDTNYGYTF
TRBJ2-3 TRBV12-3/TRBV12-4 CASRPGQGTDTQYF
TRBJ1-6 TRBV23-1 CASSQSWTYNSPLHF
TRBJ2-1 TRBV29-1 CSVSASSYNEQFF
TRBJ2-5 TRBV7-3 CASSPLGGGEETQYF
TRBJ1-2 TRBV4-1 CASSQEASSYGYTF
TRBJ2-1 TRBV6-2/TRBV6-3 CASSYSGGGDHTNEQFF
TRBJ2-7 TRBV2 CASEGTGGPEQYF
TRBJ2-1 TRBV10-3 CAISETSGGFNEQFF
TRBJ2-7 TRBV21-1 CASTGGTSVHEQYF
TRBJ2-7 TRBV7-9 CASSFGGSGYEQYF
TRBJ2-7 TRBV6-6 CASSLGTETYEQYF
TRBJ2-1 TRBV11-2 CASSSGDGYNEQFF
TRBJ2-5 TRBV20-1 CSANRDGDQGTQYF
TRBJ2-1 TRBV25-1 CASSGQTGWGNNEQFF
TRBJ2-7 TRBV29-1 CSVAGDRLSSYEQYF
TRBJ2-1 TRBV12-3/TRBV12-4 CASTGLAGYNEQFF
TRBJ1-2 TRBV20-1 CSARDSRSYGYTF
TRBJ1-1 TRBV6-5 CASSSDTSNTEAFF
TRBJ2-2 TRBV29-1 CSVEEWSENTGELFF
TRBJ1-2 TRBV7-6 CASSLAGTGGTGYTF
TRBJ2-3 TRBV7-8 CASSLSGTVHRF
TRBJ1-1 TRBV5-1 CASSFRALNTEAFF
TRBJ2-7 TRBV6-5 CASSYSTGDIVYEQYF
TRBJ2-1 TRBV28 CASSFEGQNYNEQFF
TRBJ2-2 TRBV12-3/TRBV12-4 CASSPGQGGARTGELFF
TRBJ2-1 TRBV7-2 CASSLGTGENEQFF
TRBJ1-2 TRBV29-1 CSVPGTGSDLNGYTF
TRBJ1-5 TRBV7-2 CASSLGSGAGSNQPQHF
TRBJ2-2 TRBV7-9 CASSPRTTVNTGELFF
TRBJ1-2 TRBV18 CTSSPPRGQGGGYTF
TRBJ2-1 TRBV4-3 CASSQGVQGGLSYNEQFF
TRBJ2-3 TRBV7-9 CASSPPLGPNTDTQYF
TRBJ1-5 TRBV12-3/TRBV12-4 CASSETTGLRNQPQHF
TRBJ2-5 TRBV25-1 CASSEWGAETQYF
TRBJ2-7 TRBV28 CSSGTSGSSYEQYF
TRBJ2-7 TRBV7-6 CASSLAPGQSFF
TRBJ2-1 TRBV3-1 CASSQGVEGDRGHLVQFF